Below, 27 T cell receptor beta chains from the same sample are listed, as sequenced in a study of T cells in Graves' hyperthyroidism and ophthalmopathy. There were TCR beta CDR3 regions amplified from RNA transcripts. An initial round of RT-PCR targeting the TCR CDR3 relied on the HTBI primer set. From the multiplex PCR reads, TCRdb called clonotypes with MiXCR, one entry per CDR3 protein. Among hundreds of thousands of distinct CDR3 sequences listed, more than 15% were seen once. The sequenced material came from blood. These receptors were collected from a woman between 35 and 50 years old with Graves' ophthalmopathy.

V gene TRBV2 combines with J gene TRBJ1-3; D ambiguous. Trimming pared 1 base from V and 4 bases from J, leaving 5 bases between. This CDR3 has 13 amino acids. Germline V gene sequence: CDR1 SNHLY, CDR2 FYNNEI. CDR3 nucleotides: TGTGCCAGCAGTGAAGTCTGGGGAAACACCATATATTTT. Protein sequence: CASSEVWGNTIYF.

J is TRBJ2-1 and V is TRBV10-3, with 14 bases identical to TRBD2. CDR3 size: 22 residues. Germline CDR1 is ENHRY and CDR2 is SYGVKD. J was trimmed by 3 bases and V by 3 bases; bases with no gene match: 19. CDR3 in DNA: TGTGCCATCAGTGAAACCGGGACTAGCGGGAGCGGAACCACAAATTTCTACAATGAGCAGTTCTTC. The encoded protein is CAISETGTSGSGTTNFYNEQFF.

The table lists this clonotype with many counts. The chain uses TRBV11-2 and TRBJ1-2; 7 bases line up with TRBD1. The CDR3 spans 13 residues. The germline gives CDR1 SGHAT, CDR2 FQNNGV. Trimming took 5 bases from V and 7 from J; bases not matched to a gene: 7. CDR3 coding DNA: TGTGCCAGCAGCATTCGACAGGGAGGTGGCTACACCTTC. Translated, it gives CASSIRQGGGYTF.

The table lists this clonotype with many counts. CDR3 bases: TGTGCCAGCAGTTGGGGGTCAGGGGGGGCCTACAATGAGCAGTTCTTC. Protein product: CASSWGSGGAYNEQFF. This rearrangement joins TRBV27 to TRBJ2-1, with D perhaps being TRBD1 or TRBD2 (7 bases each). The germline gives CDR1 MNHEY, CDR2 SMNVEV (reference sequence). This CDR3 has 16 residues. With 4 bases removed from V and 2 bases from J, the gap between germline ends came to 15 bases.

This chain connects TRBV9 to TRBJ2-4; D may be TRBD2 (5 bases). V lost 0 bases, J lost 6 bases, and 10 bases lay in between. This CDR3 has 14 amino acids. Germline loops: CDR1 SGDLS, CDR2 YYNGEE. The CDR3 coding sequence is TGTGCCAGCAGCGTAGGTGGGAGTAGAAACATTCAGTACTTC. This encodes CASSVGGSRNIQYF.

This clonotype has more than one count but fewer than ten. The chain links TRBV7-2 to TRBJ2-1; TRBD2 matches 8 bases. Germline-derived CDR1 and CDR2 are SGHTA and FQGNSA. Trimming cost V 3 bases and J 1 base; bases outside gene matches: 5. This CDR3 region has 16 residues. CDR3 nucleotides: TGTGCCAGCAGCTTCTGGCGGGGGGCGTCCTACAATGAGCAGTTCTTC. It codes for CASSFWRGASYNEQFF.

This clonotype has a count of ten or more. V and J are TRBV7-9 and TRBJ2-7; D tentatively fits TRBD1 or TRBD2 (5 bases each). V was clipped by 6 bases and J by 5 bases, with 11 bases between them. Germline V gene lookup returns CDR1 SEHNR and CDR2 FQNEAQ (reference sequence). The CDR3 contains 12 residues. The CDR3 DNA is TGTGCCAGCAGATCCGGGACCAACGAGCAGTACTTC. Translation: CASRSGTNEQYF. Full variable domain (rest looked up from reference TRBV7-9 and TRBJ2-7): DTGVSQNPRHKITKRGQNVTFRCDPISEHNRLYWYRQTLGQGPEFLTYFQNEAQLEKSRLLSDRFSAERPKGSFSTLEIQRTEQGDSAMYLCASRSGTNEQYFGPGTRLTVT.

This clonotype showed up many times. The V and J genes are TRBV6-1 and TRBJ2-3; D unclear. Germline loops: CDR1 MNHNS, CDR2 SASEGT. CDR3 length equals 17 residues. Trimming shortened V by 5 bases and J by 0 bases, and 18 bases separated the two germline ends. The CDR3 spells CASSQTPVWRSTDTQYF. Written as DNA, the CDR3 is TGTGCCAGCAGTCAGACCCCGGTCTGGCGGAGCACAGATACGCAGTATTTT.

The rearrangement links TRBV6-5 to TRBJ2-5; 11 bases match TRBD2. This CDR3 is 16 amino acids long. V was pared by 3 bases and J by 7 bases, with 10 bases of the junction left unmatched. In germline, CDR1 is MNHEY, CDR2 SVGAGI. The CDR3 loop is CASSYIRGTSGGTQYF. The CDR3 DNA reads as TGTGCCAGCAGTTATATCCGGGGGACTAGCGGAGGGACCCAGTACTTC.

The table lists this clonotype with many counts. The chain combines TRBV5-1 with TRBJ2-2, with D possibly matching TRBD1 (6 bases). CDR1 and CDR2 (germline): SGHRS, YFSETQ. The CDR3 runs 16 residues. Trimming took 3 bases from V and 0 from J, leaving 12 bases between them. CDR3 amino acids: CASSSSTGANTGELFF. CDR3 sequence (DNA): TGCGCCAGCAGCTCGTCGACAGGAGCGAACACCGGGGAGCTGTTTTTT.

This clonotype was seen only a few times. The chain employs TRBV24-1 and TRBJ1-5, with 7 nucleotides matching TRBD1. V dropped 1 base and J dropped 9; count of bases not matched to a gene: 20. CDR1 and CDR2 (germline): KGHDR, SFDVKD. This CDR3 comprises 19 residues. The CDR3 region is CATSDFLDRTSPHQRPQHF. The CDR3 DNA reads as TGTGCCACCAGTGATTTCCTGGACAGGACCTCTCCCCATCAGCGGCCCCAGCATTTT.

The table lists this clonotype with a count of one. V gene TRBV5-6 combines with J gene TRBJ2-3; 7 nucleotides agree with TRBD1. Germline assignment: CDR1 SGHDT and CDR2 YYEEEE. The ends lost 8 bases at V and 2 bases at J; junction bases unmatched: 5. This CDR3 spans 13 amino acids. The CDR3 nucleotides are TGTGCCAGGGCCGGACAGGACACAGATACGCAGTATTTT. Translation gives CARAGQDTDTQYF. Supplemented by reference TRBV5-6 and TRBJ2-3, the full variable domain reads DAGVTQSPTHLIKTRGQQVTLRCSPKSGHDTVSWYQQALGQGPQFIFQYYEEEERQRGNFPDRFSGHQFPNYSSELNVNALLLGDSALYLCARAGQDTDTQYFGPGTRLTVL.

This clonotype was counted at least ten times. The chain carries TRBV28 and TRBJ2-2, with D possibly matching TRBD1 (6 bases). Germline V gene sequence: CDR1 MDHEN, CDR2 SYDVKM. CDR3 size: 12 residues. Trimming shortened V by 5 bases and J by 6 bases, and 7 bases separated the two germline ends. CDR3 bases: TGTGCCAGCAGTGCAGGGGCCGGGGAGCTGTTTTTT. It encodes CASSAGAGELFF.

The chain recombines TRBV12-5 with TRBJ1-3; D unclear. Trimming pared 8 bases from V and 0 bases from J, leaving 11 bases between. The CDR3 runs 14 residues. Germline loops: CDR1 LGHNT, CDR2 FRNRAP. The CDR3, as DNA: TGTGCTAGTCGGCAGGCAAGCTCTGGAAACACCATATATTTT. This gives the protein CASRQASSGNTIYF.

The table lists this clonotype with a count of one. This clone may be a read error of a much larger clone one base away. This chain links TRBV2 with TRBJ1-2; 10 bases fit TRBD1. CDR3 length: 14 amino acids. V shed 6 bases and J 1 base; nucleotides not matched to a gene: 2. Germline V lookup: CDR1 SNHLY, CDR2 FYNNEI. DNA of the CDR3: TGTGCCAGCAGGGGACAGGGGCATAACTATGGCTACACCTTC. Amino acids: CASRGQGHNYGYTF.

In its sample, this clonotype was seen many times. This chain links TRBV28 with TRBJ1-5; D remains ambiguous. The germline V gene encodes CDR1 MDHEN and CDR2 SYDVKM. CDR3 length: 12 amino acids. V was shortened by 6 bases and J by 6 bases, with 9 bases between the two germline ends. The CDR3 here is CASRASGQPQHF. For the CDR3, the DNA is TGTGCCAGCAGAGCCAGTGGTCAGCCCCAGCATTTT.

This clonotype was counted many times. V and J are TRBV3-1 and TRBJ2-7; D is perhaps TRBD2 (5 bases). Germline V gene sequence: CDR1 LGHDT, CDR2 YNNKEL (reference sequence). This CDR3 is built from 14 residues. Trimming removed 1 base from V and 6 bases from J, with 13 bases in between. Here the CDR3 DNA reads TGTGCCAGCAGCCAAGTACGGGGAGCGGCCGAGCAGTACTTC. Encoded protein: CASSQVRGAAEQYF.

This clonotype was observed many times. The chain joins TRBV3-1 to TRBJ1-4, with 7 nucleotides matching TRBD1. J lost 5 bases, V lost 6 bases, and 6 bases had no gene match. Germline assignment: CDR1 LGHDT and CDR2 YNNKEL (reference sequence). The CDR3 covers 14 residues. The CDR3 DNA sequence: TGTGCCAGCAGTTCGCAGGGGGAAAATGAAAAACTGTTTTTT. Encoded protein: CASSSQGENEKLFF.

V gene TRBV20-1 combines with J gene TRBJ2-3; D gene unclear. The CDR3 contains 11 residues. The germline gives CDR1 DFQATT, CDR2 SNEGSKA (reference sequence). Trimming cost V 6 bases and J 4 bases, with 8 bases left between them. CDR3 sequence reads: CSAIGSDTQYF. CDR3 bases: TGCAGTGCAATCGGTTCAGATACGCAGTATTTT.

As concerns this clonotype: This sequence may be a read error, since a much larger clone differs from it by one base. This rearrangement joins TRBV7-6 to TRBJ2-3; 8 bases map to TRBD2. Germline CDR1 and CDR2: SGHVS and FNYEAQ. V lost 1 base to trimming and J lost 4 bases; unmatched junction nucleotides: 10. The CDR3 length is 17 residues. CDR3 sequence: CASSLEDQREFADTQYF. The CDR3, as DNA: TGTGCCAGCAGCTTAGAGGACCAGCGGGAGTTCGCAGATACGCAGTATTTT. The variable domain in full, completed from reference TRBV7-6 and TRBJ2-3, reads GAGVSQSPRYKVTKRGQDVALRCDPISGHVSLYWYRQALGQGPEFLTYFNYEAQQDKSGLPNDRFSAERPEGSISTLTIQRTEQRDSAMYRCASSLEDQREFADTQYFGPGTRLTVL.

The chain carries TRBV18 and TRBJ1-5; no reliable D call. V was shortened by 2 bases and J by 1 base, with 15 bases between the two germline ends. The CDR3 is 17 amino acids. The V gene's germline CDR1 is KGHSH and CDR2 LQKENI. The chain's CDR3 is CASSPAPPGTSNQPQHF. CDR3 nucleotide sequence: TGTGCCAGCTCACCAGCCCCCCCAGGCACAAGCAATCAGCCCCAGCATTTT.

In its sample, this clonotype was seen a few times. The rearrangement uses TRBV20-1 and TRBJ1-1; D uncertain. The CDR3 runs to 15 residues. CDR1 is DFQATT and CDR2 is SNEGSKA in the germline V gene (reference sequence). The V end lost 2 bases, the J end lost 1 base, and 14 bases lay between the germline ends. The DNA of the CDR3 is TGCAGTGCTAGACCCCCCGAGGGATGGAACACTGAAGCTTTCTTT. This gives the protein CSARPPEGWNTEAFF.

The chain joins TRBV28 to TRBJ2-1; TRBD1 aligns across 7 bases. The V gene end was trimmed by 6 bases and the J gene end by 6 bases; junction bases not matched to a gene: 20. In germline, CDR1 is MDHEN, CDR2 SYDVKM. The CDR3 totals 18 residues. The CDR3 nucleotides read TGTGCCAGCAGCGTAGGGGTGCGAGGGGGCAGTTCCCTCAATGAGCAGTTCTTC. It translates to CASSVGVRGGSSLNEQFF.

The J gene is TRBJ1-4, the V gene TRBV5-1, with 9 nucleotides matching TRBD1. Germline loops: CDR1 SGHRS, CDR2 YFSETQ. The CDR3 totals 15 residues. The V and J ends lost 0 bases and 7 bases, in that order; junction bases with no gene match: 4. CDR3 region: CASSLARDRAEKLFF. The CDR3 nucleotides are TGCGCCAGCAGCTTGGCCCGGGACAGGGCTGAAAAACTGTTTTTT. Supplemented by reference TRBV5-1 and TRBJ1-4, the full variable domain reads KAGVTQTPRYLIKTRGQQVTLSCSPISGHRSVSWYQQTPGQGLQFLFEYFSETQRNKGNFPGRFSGRQFSNSRSEMNVSTLELGDSALYLCASSLARDRAEKLFFGSGTQLSVL.

This clonotype was observed at least ten times. V is TRBV15 and J is TRBJ2-5; perhaps D is TRBD1 or TRBD2 (7 bases each). V dropped 1 base and J dropped 2 bases, with 11 bases sitting between them. CDR3 length: 15 amino acids. Germline V gene sequence: CDR1 LNHNV, CDR2 YYDKDF (reference sequence). This CDR3 is CATSRGEGAQETQYF. CDR3 coding DNA: TGTGCCACCAGCAGAGGGGAGGGGGCGCAAGAGACCCAGTACTTC.

The chain is built from TRBV7-9 and TRBJ2-2; D is undetermined. The CDR3 has 12 residues. Trimming left V 1 base short and J 8 bases short, with 5 bases between. CDR1 is SEHNR, CDR2 FQNEAQ, per germline (reference sequence). This chain's CDR3 is CASSLVRGELFF. The CDR3 DNA reads TGTGCCAGCAGCTTAGTTCGGGGGGAGCTGTTTTTT.

In this sample, this clonotype turned up a few times. Compared with germline, one end of the junction differs, possibly owing to a read error. The chain joins TRBV6-2 or TRBV6-3 to TRBJ2-3; 7 nucleotides line up with TRBD1. This CDR3 spans 18 amino acids. Looked up from germline, CDR1 is MNHEY and CDR2 is SVGEGT. The CDR3 loop is CAISNGPKERQGADTQYF. The CDR3 DNA reads as TGTGCCATCAGTAATGGACCCAAGGAGCGGCAGGGGGCAGATACGCAGTATTTT.